The following is a T cell receptor beta chain sequence with its context. Antigen specificity is unknown. Other nucleotide sequences in the sample specify the same CDR3. Trimming took 6 bases from V and 8 from J; bases not matched to a gene: 9. The CDR3 is made up of 15 amino acids. The germline CDR1 and CDR2 sequences are SEHNR and FQNEAQ (reference sequence). The sample belongs to a study of cytomegalovirus exposure and HLA in healthy donors. Study-level results: Upon later analysis, TCR association rates were observed to vary by HLA locus, being highest for DRB1 and lowest for HLA-C. A likely sequencing artifact accounted for one observed cluster of highly shared sequence variants. In an earlier analysis, productive rearrangement rates for most beta V segments clustered near 87% or 30%. In vitro experiments confirmed that three CMV-associated chains were specific for CMV antigens.

PCR was performed using 60 Vbeta and 13 Jbeta primers. The method was immunoSEQ multiplex PCR; TCRdb's version includes in-frame clones alone and lacks a portion of them. The table lists roughly 110,000 clones, 65% to 80% of them singletons, with approximately 2.8% in the top ten. The sample comprised PBMCs. This receptor was identified in a male donor in good health and CMV-seropositive. The V gene is TRBV7-9, the J gene TRBJ2-1; TRBD1 agrees at 11 bases. DNA of the CDR3: TGTGCCAGCAGTCCCGGGACAGGGGGATTCGATGAGCAGTTCTTC. This sequence encodes CASSPGTGGFDEQFF. The full variable domain, completed using reference TRBV7-9 and TRBJ2-1, is DTGVSQNPRHKITKRGQNVTFRCDPISEHNRLYWYRQTLGQGPEFLTYFQNEAQLEKSRLLSDRFSAERPKGSFSTLEIQRTEQGDSAMYLCASSPGTGGFDEQFFGPGTRLTVL.